This is a list of T cell receptor beta chains from one sample in a study of CD8 T cells in cerebrospinal fluid in Alzheimer's disease. TCRdb re-analyzed the 10x single-cell sequencing reads; it lists each CDR3 protein once, without DNA. The repertoire table contains around 510 distinct CDR3 sequences. Sequenced material: cerebrospinal fluid. The receptors shown here come from a human donor with Alzheimer's disease. Each CDR3 is given with its conserved first and last residue. Expanded clones are given a class, and other clones once, few, many or no size at all.

V gene	clone size	J gene	CDR3 protein
TRBV30	large	TRBJ2-6	CAWRGSWANVLTF
TRBV14	large	TRBJ2-7	CASSRASWGEDEQYF
TRBV6-5	hyperexpanded	TRBJ2-1	CASSYGISEQFF
TRBV7-2	large	TRBJ1-6	CASSLSRTASNSPLHF
TRBV24-1	large	TRBJ2-5	CATSDLSSGGIETQYF
TRBV3-1	medium-sized	TRBJ2-1	CASSQGLDEQFF
TRBV6-1	medium-sized	TRBJ1-1	CASSDFPSGNTEAFF
TRBV10-3	medium-sized	TRBJ1-5	CAIRGTDSGQPQHF
TRBV27	medium-sized	TRBJ2-5	CASSFAGATQETQYF
TRBV9	-	TRBJ2-3	CASSDTSGGGTDTQYF
TRBV6-1	large	TRBJ2-7	CASSERLAGGYEQYF
TRBV11-3	medium-sized	TRBJ2-1	CASSLAVRGSYNEQFF
TRBV4-2	medium-sized	TRBJ1-6	CASSQDPSPLHF
TRBV12-3/TRBV12-4	large	TRBJ2-4	CASTRGNIQYF